The 5 T cell receptor beta chains below were found in one sample sequenced in a study of glioma-infiltrating T cells. Using RNA template, CDR3s of TCR alpha and beta were amplified with iRepertoire arm-PCR. MiXCR, applied by TCRdb to the multiplex PCR reads, yields one record per CDR3 protein. Of under 150,000 distinct CDR3 sequences listed, 30% to 40% were seen once; the top ten hold over 15%. Sequenced sample: glioma tissue, nonneoplastic brain tissue, or PBMCs (not recorded which). The receptor source for this set is a human donor with low-grade glioma or glioblastoma, undergoing nonglioma brain surgery, or in good health (not recorded which).

This clonotype has only a few counts. The chain is built from TRBV20-1 and TRBJ1-1; D unclear. This CDR3 has 13 amino acids. Trimming took 5 bases from V and 3 from J, leaving 13 bases between them. Germline V gives CDR1 DFQATT, CDR2 SNEGSKA (reference sequence). The CDR3 sequence: CSAARGAYTEAFF. CDR3 nucleotides: TGCAGTGCTGCCCGCGGTGCCTACACTGAAGCTTTCTTT.

The gene calls are TRBV28 and TRBJ2-1; D is uncertain. Germline V gene sequence: CDR1 MDHEN, CDR2 SYDVKM. The CDR3 sequence is 15 residues long. With 3 bases removed from V and 9 bases from J, the gap between germline ends came to 18 bases. CDR3 protein: CASSFLPRITGEQFF. The CDR3 DNA reads as TGTGCCAGCAGTTTTCTACCGAGGATTACGGGTGAGCAGTTCTTC.

This clonotype was seen a few times. This sequence joins TRBV7-2 and TRBJ2-3; maybe TRBD1 (6 bases). Germline V gives CDR1 SGHTA, CDR2 FQGNSA. V was pared by 4 bases and J by 6 bases, with 17 bases between. The CDR3 runs 15 residues. CDR3: CASSSTGNSPDTQYF. The DNA of the CDR3 is TGTGCCAGCAGCTCCACAGGGAATTCACCGGATACGCAGTATTTT.

This clonotype appeared a single time. The genes are TRBV3-1 and TRBJ1-2; perhaps TRBD1 as D (5 bases). Trimming pared 1 base from V and 4 bases from J, leaving 7 bases between. The CDR3 consists of 13 residues. In germline, CDR1 is LGHDT, CDR2 YNNKEL (reference sequence). CDR3 sequence: CASSQGTSYGYTF. The CDR3 DNA is TGTGCCAGCAGCCAAGGGACATCCTATGGCTACACCTTC.

This rearrangement joins TRBV24-1 to TRBJ2-1; 13 nucleotides agree with TRBD2. Germline assignment: CDR1 KGHDR and CDR2 SFDVKD. J was trimmed by 6 bases and V by 11 bases; bases with no gene match: 12. The CDR3 has 16 amino acids. The CDR3 spells CASRTGTSGTGNEQFF. The DNA of the CDR3 is TGTGCCAGCAGGACCGGGACTAGCGGGACTGGCAATGAGCAGTTCTTC.